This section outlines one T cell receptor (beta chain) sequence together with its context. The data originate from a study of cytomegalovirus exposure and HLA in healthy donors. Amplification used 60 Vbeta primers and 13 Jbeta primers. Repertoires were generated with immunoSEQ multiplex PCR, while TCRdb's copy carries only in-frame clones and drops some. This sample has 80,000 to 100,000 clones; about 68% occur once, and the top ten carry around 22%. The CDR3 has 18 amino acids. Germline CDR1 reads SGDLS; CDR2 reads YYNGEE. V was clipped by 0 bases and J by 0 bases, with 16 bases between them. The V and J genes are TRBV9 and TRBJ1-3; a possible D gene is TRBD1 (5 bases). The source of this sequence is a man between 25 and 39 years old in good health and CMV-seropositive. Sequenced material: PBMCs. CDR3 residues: CASSVASGGRFSGNTIYF. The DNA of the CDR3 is TGTGCCAGCAGCGTAGCTTCGGGGGGACGGTTCTCTGGAAACACCATATATTTT.